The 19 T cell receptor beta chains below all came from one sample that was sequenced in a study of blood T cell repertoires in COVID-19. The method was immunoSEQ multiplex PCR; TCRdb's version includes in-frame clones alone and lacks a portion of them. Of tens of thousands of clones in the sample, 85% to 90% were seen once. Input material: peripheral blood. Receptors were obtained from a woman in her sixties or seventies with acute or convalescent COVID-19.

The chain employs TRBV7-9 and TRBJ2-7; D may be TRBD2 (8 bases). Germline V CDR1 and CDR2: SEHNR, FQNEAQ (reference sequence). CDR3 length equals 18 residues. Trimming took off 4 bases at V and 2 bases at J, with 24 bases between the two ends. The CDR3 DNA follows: TGTGCCAGCAGCTCAGGGGGGTCGAACAGCGGGAGACCCTACGAGCAGTACTTC. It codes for CASSSGGSNSGRPYEQYF.

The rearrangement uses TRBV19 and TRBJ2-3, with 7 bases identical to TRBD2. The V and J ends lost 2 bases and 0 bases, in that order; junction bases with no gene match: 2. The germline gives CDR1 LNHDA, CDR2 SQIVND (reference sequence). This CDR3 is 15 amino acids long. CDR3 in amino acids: CASSISSGSTDTQYF. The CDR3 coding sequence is TGTGCCAGTAGTATAAGTAGCGGGAGCACAGATACGCAGTATTTT.

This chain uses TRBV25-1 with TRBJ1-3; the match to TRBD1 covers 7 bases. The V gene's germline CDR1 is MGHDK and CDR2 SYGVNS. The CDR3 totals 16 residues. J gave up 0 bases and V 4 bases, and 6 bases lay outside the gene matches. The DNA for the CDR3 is TGTGCCAGCAGTGGGACAGGTCCTTCCTCTGGAAACACCATATATTTT. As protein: CASSGTGPSSGNTIYF.

CDR3 DNA: TGTGCCAGCAGCTTAAGGACTAGCGCCACCCAAGAGACCCAGTACTTC. Residues: CASSLRTSATQETQYF. The chain is built from TRBV7-9 and TRBJ2-5, with TRBD2 identical over 9 bases. The V segment lost 2 bases and the J segment 1 base; nucleotides outside the gene matches: 5. The CDR3 is 16 residues long. The germline gives CDR1 SEHNR, CDR2 FQNEAQ (reference sequence). The entire variable domain, with the rest obtained from reference TRBV7-9 and TRBJ2-5, is as follows: DTGVSQNPRHKITKRGQNVTFRCDPISEHNRLYWYRQTLGQGPEFLTYFQNEAQLEKSRLLSDRFSAERPKGSFSTLEIQRTEQGDSAMYLCASSLRTSATQETQYFGPGTRLLVL.

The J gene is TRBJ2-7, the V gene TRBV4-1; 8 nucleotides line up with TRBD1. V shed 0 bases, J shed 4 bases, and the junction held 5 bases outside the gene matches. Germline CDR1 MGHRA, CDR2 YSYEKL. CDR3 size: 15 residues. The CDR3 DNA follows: TGCGCCAGCAGCCAAGACCCCGACAGGGGTTACGAGCAGTACTTC. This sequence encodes CASSQDPDRGYEQYF.

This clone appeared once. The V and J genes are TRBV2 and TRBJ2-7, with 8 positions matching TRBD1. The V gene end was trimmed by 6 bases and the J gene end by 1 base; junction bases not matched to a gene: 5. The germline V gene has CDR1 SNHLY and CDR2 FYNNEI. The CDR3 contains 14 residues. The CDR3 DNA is TGTGCCAGCAGGCCGCGGGACAGGTCCTACGAGCAGTACTTC. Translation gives CASRPRDRSYEQYF.

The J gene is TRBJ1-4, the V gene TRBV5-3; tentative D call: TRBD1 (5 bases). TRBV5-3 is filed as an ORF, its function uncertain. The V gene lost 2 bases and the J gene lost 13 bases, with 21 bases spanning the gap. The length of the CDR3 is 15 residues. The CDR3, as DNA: TGTGCCAGAAGCTTTGTCAGGGTCCGCCCGTGGGGACTGTTTTTT. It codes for CARSFVRVRPWGLFF.

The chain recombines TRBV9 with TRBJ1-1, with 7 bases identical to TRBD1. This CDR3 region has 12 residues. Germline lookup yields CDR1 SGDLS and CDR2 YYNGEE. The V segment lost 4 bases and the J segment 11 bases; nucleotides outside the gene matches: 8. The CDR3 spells CASSPQQGHAFF. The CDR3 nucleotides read TGTGCCAGCAGCCCCCAACAGGGGCACGCTTTCTTT.

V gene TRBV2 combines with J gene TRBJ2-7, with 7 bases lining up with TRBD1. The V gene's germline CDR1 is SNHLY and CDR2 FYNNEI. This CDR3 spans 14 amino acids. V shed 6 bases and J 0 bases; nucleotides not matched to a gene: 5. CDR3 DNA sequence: TGTGCCAGCAGGAGACAGGGAAGCTCCTACGAGCAGTACTTC. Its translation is CASRRQGSSYEQYF. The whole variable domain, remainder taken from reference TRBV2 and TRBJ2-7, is EPEVTQTPSHQVTQMGQEVILRCVPISNHLYFYWYRQILGQKVEFLVSFYNNEISEKSEIFDDQFSVERPDGSNFTLKIRSTKLEDSAMYFCASRRQGSSYEQYFGPGTRLTVT.

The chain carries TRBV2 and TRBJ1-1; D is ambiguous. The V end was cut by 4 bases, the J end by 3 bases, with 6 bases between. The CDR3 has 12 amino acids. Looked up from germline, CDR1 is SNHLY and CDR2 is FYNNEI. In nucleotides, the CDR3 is TGTGCCAGCAGTGGAGATGACACTGAAGCTTTCTTT. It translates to CASSGDDTEAFF.

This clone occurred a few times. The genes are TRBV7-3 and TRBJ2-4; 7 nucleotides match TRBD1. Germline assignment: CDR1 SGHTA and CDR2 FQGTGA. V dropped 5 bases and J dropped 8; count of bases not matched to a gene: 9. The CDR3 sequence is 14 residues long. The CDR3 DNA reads TGTGCCAGCAGCCCCGGACAGGCCCCGGACATTCAGTACTTC. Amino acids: CASSPGQAPDIQYF.

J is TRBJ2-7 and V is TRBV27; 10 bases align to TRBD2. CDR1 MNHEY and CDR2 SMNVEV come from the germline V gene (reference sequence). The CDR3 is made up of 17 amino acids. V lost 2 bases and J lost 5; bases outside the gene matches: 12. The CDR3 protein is CASSLAASGSQIHEQYF. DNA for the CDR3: TGTGCCAGCAGTTTAGCGGCTAGCGGGAGCCAGATTCACGAGCAGTACTTC.

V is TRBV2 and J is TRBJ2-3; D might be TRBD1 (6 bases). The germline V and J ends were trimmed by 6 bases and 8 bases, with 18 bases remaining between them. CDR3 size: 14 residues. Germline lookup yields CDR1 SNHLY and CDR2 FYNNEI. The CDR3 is CASRSRTVLGTQYF. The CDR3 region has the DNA TGTGCCAGCAGGTCACGGACAGTCCTCGGTACGCAGTATTTT.

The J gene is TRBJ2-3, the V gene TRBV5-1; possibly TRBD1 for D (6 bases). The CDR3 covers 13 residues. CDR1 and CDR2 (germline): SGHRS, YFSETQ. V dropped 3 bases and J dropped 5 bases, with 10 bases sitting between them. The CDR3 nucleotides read TGCGCCAGCAGCTCCACAGGGATAGATACGCAGTATTTT. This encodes CASSSTGIDTQYF.

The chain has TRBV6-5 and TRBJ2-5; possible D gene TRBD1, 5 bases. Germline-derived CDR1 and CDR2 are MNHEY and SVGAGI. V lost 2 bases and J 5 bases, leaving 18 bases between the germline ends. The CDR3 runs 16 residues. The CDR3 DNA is TGTGCCAGCAGTTACCAGGGCCCCCTAGTTGATGAGACCCAGTACTTC. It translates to CASSYQGPLVDETQYF.

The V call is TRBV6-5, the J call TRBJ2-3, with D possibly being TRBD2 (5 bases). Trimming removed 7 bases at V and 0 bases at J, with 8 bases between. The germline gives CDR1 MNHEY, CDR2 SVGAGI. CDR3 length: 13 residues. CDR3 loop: CASNPGSTDTQYF. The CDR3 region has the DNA TGTGCCAGCAACCCGGGAAGCACAGATACGCAGTATTTT.

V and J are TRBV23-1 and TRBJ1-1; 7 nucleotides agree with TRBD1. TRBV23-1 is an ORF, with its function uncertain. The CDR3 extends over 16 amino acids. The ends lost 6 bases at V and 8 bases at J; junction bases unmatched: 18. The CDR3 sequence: CASRPSLSDRYWEAFF. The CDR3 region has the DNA TGCGCCAGCAGGCCAAGCTTATCGGACAGGTACTGGGAAGCTTTCTTT.

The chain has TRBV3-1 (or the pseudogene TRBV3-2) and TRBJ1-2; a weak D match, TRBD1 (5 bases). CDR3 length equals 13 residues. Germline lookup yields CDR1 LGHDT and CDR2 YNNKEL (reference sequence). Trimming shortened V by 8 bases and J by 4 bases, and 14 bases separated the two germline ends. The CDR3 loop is CASSTGGRYGYTF. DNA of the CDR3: TGTGCCAGCTCAACCGGGGGTCGCTATGGCTACACCTTC.

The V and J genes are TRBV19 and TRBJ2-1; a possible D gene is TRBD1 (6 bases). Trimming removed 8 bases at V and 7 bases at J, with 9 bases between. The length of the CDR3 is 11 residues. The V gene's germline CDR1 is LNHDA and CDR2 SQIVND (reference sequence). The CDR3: CASQGGNEQFF. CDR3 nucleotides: TGTGCCAGTCAAGGGGGAAATGAGCAGTTCTTC. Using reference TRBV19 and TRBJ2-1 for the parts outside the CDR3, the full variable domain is DGGITQSPKYLFRKEGQNVTLSCEQNLNHDAMYWYRQDPGQGLRLIYYSQIVNDFQKGDIAEGYSVSREKKESFPLTVTSAQKNPTAFYLCASQGGNEQFFGPGTRLTVL.